The rows below give T cell receptor beta chains drawn from one sample of a study of blood T cell repertoires in COVID-19. TCRdb keeps only in-frame clones here, not all; method: immunoSEQ multiplex PCR. This sample has approximately 25,000 clones, with roughly nine tenths found just once. Specimen: peripheral blood. The receptor source for this set is a human donor with active COVID-19. The donor label of this sample is uncertain. CDR3s include the opening cysteine and the closing phenylalanine or tryptophan. A D gene is named only where the DNA matches it firmly. Size is stated for part of the rows, as once, few or many counts, or as a class when the clone is expanded.

clone_size j_call v_call d_call cdr3_nt cdr3_aa
. TRBJ2-1 TRBV11-2 . TGTGCCAGCAGCTTAGCCACCCGAGCTAACAATGAGCAGTTCTTC CASSLATRANNEQFF
. TRBJ1-1 TRBV9 . TGTGCCAGCAGCTTAGAGCAGGGCTACACTGAAGCTTTCTTT CASSLEQGYTEAFF
. TRBJ2-4 TRBV27 . TGTGCCAGCAATGGGCAGGGGAACATTCAGTACTTC CASNGQGNIQYF
. TRBJ1-3 TRBV29-1 . TGCAGCGTTGAAGATAGCACAGGGCGGGGAAACACCATATATTTT CSVEDSTGRGNTIYF
. TRBJ2-5 TRBV7-7 . TGTGCCAGCAGCTTGACAGCGCGAACGGAAGAGACCCAGTACTTC CASSLTARTEETQYF
. TRBJ2-4 TRBV11-2 . TGTGCCAGCAGCTTAGGGGGTACAGGCCTTCACTTC CASSLGGTGLHF
. TRBJ2-2 TRBV5-4 . TGTGCCAGCAGCCCTACAGGGGGACTAAACACCGGGGAGCTGTTTTTT CASSPTGGLNTGELFF
. TRBJ1-1 TRBV25-1 . TGTGCCAGCAGTGAACTGCGGGGTGGACCTGAAGCTTTCTTT CASSELRGGPEAFF
few TRBJ1-6 TRBV3-1/TRBV3-2 . TGTGCCAGCAGCCAAGATGACCAGGGTAAATATTCACCCCTCCACTTT CASSQDDQGKYSPLHF
. TRBJ2-3 TRBV11-3 . TGTGCCAGCAGCTTAGCAGGACAGTTTTCCACAGATACGCAGTATTTT CASSLAGQFSTDTQYF
. TRBJ2-1 TRBV7-2 . TGTGCCAGCAGCCACAGGAACTACAATGAGCAGTTCTTC CASSHRNYNEQFF
. TRBJ1-1 TRBV3-1/TRBV3-2 . TGTGCCAGCAGCAGTCGATCAACAGGGTCCACTGAAGCTTTCTTT CASSSRSTGSTEAFF
. TRBJ2-7 TRBV6-5 . TGTGCCAGCCGAGGGGACAAAGGTAATTACGAGCAGTACTTC CASRGDKGNYEQYF
. TRBJ1-1 TRBV5-5 . TGTGCCAGCAGCTTATTGTTAGGGGTAAGGAACACTGAAGCTTTCTTT CASSLLLGVRNTEAFF
. TRBJ2-3 TRBV4-3 TRBD2 TGCGCCAGCAGCCAAGGTACTAGCGGGGCCACAGATACGCAGTATTTT CASSQGTSGATDTQYF
. TRBJ2-1 TRBV27 TRBD2 TGTGCCAGCAGTCTCACGGGAGGGGGAAATGAGCAGTTCTTC CASSLTGGGNEQFF
. TRBJ1-1 TRBV7-9 . TGTGCCAGCAGCCATGCGCAGGCGATGAACACTGAAGCTTTCTTT CASSHAQAMNTEAFF
. TRBJ1-2 TRBV30 . TGTGCCTGGAGCCCCGGTCGGTCTACAGGGCCAATCTTC CAWSPGRSTGPIF
. TRBJ2-1 TRBV27 TRBD1 TGTGCCAGCAGTTTAATAGGGGGCGCTCGCAATGAGCAGTTCTTC CASSLIGGARNEQFF
. TRBJ1-6 TRBV4-1 . TGCGCCAGCAGCCAAGGGGAGAGGTATAATTCACCCCTCCACTTT CASSQGERYNSPLHF
. TRBJ2-1 TRBV30 . TGTGCCTGGAGCCGAGGGGTAATAGCGGATTTCAATGAGCAGTTCTTC CAWSRGVIADFNEQFF
. TRBJ1-5 TRBV27 . TGTGCCAGCAGCCTTCAGGGTTTAGGCAATCAGCCCCAGCATTTT CASSLQGLGNQPQHF
. TRBJ2-2 TRBV19 . TGTGCCAGTAGTATTAGCCGACTTGTGGGGGGCGGGGAGCTGTTTTTT CASSISRLVGGGELFF
. TRBJ2-5 TRBV5-4 TRBD2 TGTGCCAGCAGCAGTAGCGGGGGGGAAGAGACCCAGTACTTC CASSSSGGEETQYF
. TRBJ1-1 TRBV15 TRBD1 TGTGCCACCAGCAGAGGAAGGACAGGGGGCGAGAACACTGAAGCTTTCTTT CATSRGRTGGENTEAFF
. TRBJ2-2 TRBV5-6 TRBD1 TGTGCCAGCAGCTTCGCCGGGACAGGCATAGCCAGGGAGCTGTTTTTT CASSFAGTGIARELFF